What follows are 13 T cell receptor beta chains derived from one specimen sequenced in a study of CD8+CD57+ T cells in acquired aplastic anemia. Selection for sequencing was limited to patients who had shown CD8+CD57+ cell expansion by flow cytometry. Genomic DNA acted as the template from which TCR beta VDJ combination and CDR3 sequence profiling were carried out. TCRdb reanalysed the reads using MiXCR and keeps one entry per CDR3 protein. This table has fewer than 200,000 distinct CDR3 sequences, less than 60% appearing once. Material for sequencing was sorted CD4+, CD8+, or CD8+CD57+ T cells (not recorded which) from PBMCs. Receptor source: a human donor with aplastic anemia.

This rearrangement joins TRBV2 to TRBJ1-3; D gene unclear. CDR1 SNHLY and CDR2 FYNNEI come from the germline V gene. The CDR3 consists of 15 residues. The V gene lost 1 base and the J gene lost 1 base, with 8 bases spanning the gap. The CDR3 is CASSEDGYSGNTIYF. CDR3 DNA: TGTGCCAGCAGTGAAGACGGTTATTCTGGAAACACCATATATTTT.

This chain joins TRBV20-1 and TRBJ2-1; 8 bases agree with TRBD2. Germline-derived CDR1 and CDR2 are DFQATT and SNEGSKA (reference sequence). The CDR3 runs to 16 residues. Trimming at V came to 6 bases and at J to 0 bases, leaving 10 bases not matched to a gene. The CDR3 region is CSAPTEAGASYNEQFF. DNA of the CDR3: TGCAGTGCCCCTACCGAAGCGGGAGCCTCCTACAATGAGCAGTTCTTC.

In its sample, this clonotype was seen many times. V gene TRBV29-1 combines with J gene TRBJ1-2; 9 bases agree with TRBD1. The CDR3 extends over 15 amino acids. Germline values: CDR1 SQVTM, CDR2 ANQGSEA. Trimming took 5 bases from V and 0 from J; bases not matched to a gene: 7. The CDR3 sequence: CSVRPGQGSNYGYTF. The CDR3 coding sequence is TGCAGCGTTCGACCGGGACAGGGTTCTAACTATGGCTACACCTTC.

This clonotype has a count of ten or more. This chain's CDR3 is CASSGLAVTDTQYF. The CDR3 bases are TGTGCCAGCAGCGGACTAGCGGTCACAGATACGCAGTATTTT. The chain links TRBV2 to TRBJ2-3; 10 bases match TRBD2. In germline, CDR1 is SNHLY, CDR2 FYNNEI. The CDR3 loop spans 14 amino acids. V lost 6 bases, J lost 2 bases, and 2 bases stayed unmatched.

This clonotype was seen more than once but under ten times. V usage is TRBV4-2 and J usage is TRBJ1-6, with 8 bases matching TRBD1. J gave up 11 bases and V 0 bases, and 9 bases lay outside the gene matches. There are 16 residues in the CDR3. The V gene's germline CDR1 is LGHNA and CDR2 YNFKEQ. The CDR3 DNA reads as TGTGCCAGCAGCCAAGATGGCAGGGGGCAGGTCGCACCCCTCCACTTT. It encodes CASSQDGRGQVAPLHF.

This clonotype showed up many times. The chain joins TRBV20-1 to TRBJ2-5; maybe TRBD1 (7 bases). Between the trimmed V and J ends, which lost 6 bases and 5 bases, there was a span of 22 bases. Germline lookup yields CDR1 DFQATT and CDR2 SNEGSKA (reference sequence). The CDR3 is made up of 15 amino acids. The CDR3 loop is CSAGDYRGGSETQYF. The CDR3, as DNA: TGCAGTGCCGGAGATTACAGGGGAGGAAGTGAGACCCAGTACTTC.

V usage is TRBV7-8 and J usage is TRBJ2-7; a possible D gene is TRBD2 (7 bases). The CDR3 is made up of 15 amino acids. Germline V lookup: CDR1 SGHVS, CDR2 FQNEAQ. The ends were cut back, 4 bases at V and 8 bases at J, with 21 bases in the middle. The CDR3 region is CASSSASGLRGQQYF. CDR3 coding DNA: TGTGCCAGCAGCTCCGCTTCGGGATTGCGGGGGCAGCAGTACTTC. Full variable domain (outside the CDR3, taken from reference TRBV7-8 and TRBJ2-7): GAGVSQSPRYKVAKRGQDVALRCDPISGHVSLFWYQQALGQGPEFLTYFQNEAQLDKSGLPSDRFFAERPEGSVSTLKIQRTQQEDSAVYLCASSSASGLRGQQYFGPGTRLTVT.

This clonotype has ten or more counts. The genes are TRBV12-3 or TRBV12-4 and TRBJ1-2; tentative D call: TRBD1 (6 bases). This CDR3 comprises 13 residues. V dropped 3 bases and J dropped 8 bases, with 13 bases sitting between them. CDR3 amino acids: CASSLVHREGYTF. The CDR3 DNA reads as TGTGCCAGCAGTTTGGTCCACAGGGAAGGCTACACCTTC.

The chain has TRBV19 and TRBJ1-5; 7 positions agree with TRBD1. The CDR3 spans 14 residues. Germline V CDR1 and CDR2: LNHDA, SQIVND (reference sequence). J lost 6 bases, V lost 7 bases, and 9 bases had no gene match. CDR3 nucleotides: TGTGCCAGTACCCCTGACAGGGTAGGTCAGCCCCAGCATTTT. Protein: CASTPDRVGQPQHF.

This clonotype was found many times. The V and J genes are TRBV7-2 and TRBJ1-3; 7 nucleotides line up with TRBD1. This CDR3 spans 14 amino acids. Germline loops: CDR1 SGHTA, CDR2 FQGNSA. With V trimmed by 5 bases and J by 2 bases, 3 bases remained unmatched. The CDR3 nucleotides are TGTGCCAGCAGCCGAGGGGGCACTGGAAACACCATATATTTT. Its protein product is CASSRGGTGNTIYF.

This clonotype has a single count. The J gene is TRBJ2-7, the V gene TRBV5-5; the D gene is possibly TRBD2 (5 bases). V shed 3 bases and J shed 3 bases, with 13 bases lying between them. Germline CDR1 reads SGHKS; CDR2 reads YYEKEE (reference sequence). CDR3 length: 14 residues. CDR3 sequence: CASSSPGGSYEQYF. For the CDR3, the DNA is TGTGCCAGCAGCTCACCCGGAGGTAGCTACGAGCAGTACTTC.

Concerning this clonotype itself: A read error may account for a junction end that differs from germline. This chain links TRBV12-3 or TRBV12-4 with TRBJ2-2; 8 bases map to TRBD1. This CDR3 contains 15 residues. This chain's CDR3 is CASREGQENTGELFF. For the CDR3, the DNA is TGTGCCAGCAGAGAGGGACAGGAGAACACCGGGGAGCTGTTCTTT.

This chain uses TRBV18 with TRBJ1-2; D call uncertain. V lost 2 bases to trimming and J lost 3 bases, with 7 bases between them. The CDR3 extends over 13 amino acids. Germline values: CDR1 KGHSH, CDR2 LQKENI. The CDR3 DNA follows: TGTGCCAGCTCACCAGCAGGAGACTATGGCTACACCTTC. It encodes CASSPAGDYGYTF.